Here is one TCR beta chain with its context. This entry comes from a study of control samples from healthy donors and cancer patients. The CDR3 covers 14 residues. Germline CDR1 MNHEY, CDR2 SMNVEV (reference sequence). The V end was cut by 2 bases, the J end by 2 bases, with 8 bases between. TCRdb's table, derived via immunoSEQ multiplex PCR, lists solely in-frame clones and lacks some. Counted here are about 120,000 clones, about 86% occurring once; the ten biggest clones make up roughly an eighth. Sequencing used blood. The receptor was isolated from a man younger than 45 in good health. The genes are TRBV27 and TRBJ2-3, with a weak D call TRBD1 (5 bases). The CDR3: CASSLQGSTDTQYF. CDR3 DNA sequence: TGTGCCAGCAGTTTACAGGGATCCACAGATACGCAGTATTTT.